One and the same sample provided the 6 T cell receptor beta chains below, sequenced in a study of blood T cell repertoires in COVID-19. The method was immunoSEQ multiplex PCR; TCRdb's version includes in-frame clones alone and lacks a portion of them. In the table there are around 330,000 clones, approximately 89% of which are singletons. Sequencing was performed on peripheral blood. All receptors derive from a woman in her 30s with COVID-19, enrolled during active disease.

Written as DNA, the CDR3 is TGTGCCAGCAGTCAGGACAGCGCGGACTATCAGCCCCAGCATTTT. Protein sequence: CASSQDSADYQPQHF. The chain combines TRBV2 with TRBJ1-5, with D tentatively TRBD1 (6 bases). V was trimmed by 5 bases and J by 5 bases, leaving 16 bases between them. This CDR3 has 15 amino acids. Germline V gene sequence: CDR1 SNHLY, CDR2 FYNNEI.

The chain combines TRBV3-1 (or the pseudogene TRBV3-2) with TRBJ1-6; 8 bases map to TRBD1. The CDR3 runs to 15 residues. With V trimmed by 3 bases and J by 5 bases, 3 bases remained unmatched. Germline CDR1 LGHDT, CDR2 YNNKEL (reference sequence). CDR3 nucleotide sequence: TGTGCCAGCAGCCACAGGGGGCCGAATAATTCACCCCTCCACTTT. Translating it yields CASSHRGPNNSPLHF.

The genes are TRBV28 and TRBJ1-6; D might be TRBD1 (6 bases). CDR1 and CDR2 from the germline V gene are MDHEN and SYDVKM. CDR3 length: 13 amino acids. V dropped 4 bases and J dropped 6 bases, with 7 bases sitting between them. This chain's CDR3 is CASSYRANSPLHF. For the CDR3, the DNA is TGTGCCAGCAGTTACAGGGCTAATTCACCCCTCCACTTT.

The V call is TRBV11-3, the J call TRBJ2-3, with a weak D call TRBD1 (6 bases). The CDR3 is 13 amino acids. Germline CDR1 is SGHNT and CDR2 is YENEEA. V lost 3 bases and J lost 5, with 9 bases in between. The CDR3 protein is CASSFSRGDTQYF. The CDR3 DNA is TGTGCCAGCAGCTTCTCCAGGGGAGATACGCAGTATTTT.

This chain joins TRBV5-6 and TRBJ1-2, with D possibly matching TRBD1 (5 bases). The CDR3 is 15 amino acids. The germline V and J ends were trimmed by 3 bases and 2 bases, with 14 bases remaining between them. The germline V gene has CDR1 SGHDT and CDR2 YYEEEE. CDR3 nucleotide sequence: TGTGCCAGCAGCTATTATGGGGAGGGGAACTATGGCTACACCTTC. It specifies CASSYYGEGNYGYTF.

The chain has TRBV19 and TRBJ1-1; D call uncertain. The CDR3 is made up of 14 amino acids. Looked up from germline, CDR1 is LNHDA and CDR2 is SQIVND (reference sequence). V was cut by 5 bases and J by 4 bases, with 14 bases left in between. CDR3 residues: CASSFQASATEAFF. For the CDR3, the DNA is TGTGCCAGTAGTTTTCAGGCGTCGGCCACTGAAGCTTTCTTT.